Below, 15 T cell receptor beta chains from the same sample are listed, as sequenced in a study of PD-1 blockade in classical Hodgkin lymphoma. Time point meaning: cycle 4 day 1 (C4D1), after 5 to 7 weeks of nivolumab. With no exception, relapse followed autologous stem cell transplantation in all patients, and brentuximab vedotin exposure varied. Magnetic negative selection purified CD4+ T cells from thawed PBMCs. This table comes from immunoSEQ multiplex PCR, and its TCRdb copy is limited to in-frame clones, with some not included. Of roughly 30,000 clones listed, about 88% were seen once; the top ten hold approximately 0.88%. The sequencing used CD4+ T cells from blood, collected before the fourth cycle of nivolumab. These receptors all come from a human donor with classical Hodgkin lymphoma.

This chain links TRBV6-6 with TRBJ2-3, with D unclear. CDR1 and CDR2 (germline): MNHNY, SVGAGI (reference sequence). The V end was cut by 0 bases, the J end by 4 bases, with 8 bases between. There are 14 residues in the CDR3. This CDR3 is CASSYSGWADTQYF. In nucleotides, the CDR3 is TGTGCCAGCAGTTACTCCGGATGGGCAGATACGCAGTATTTT.

The V gene is TRBV6-5, the J gene TRBJ2-3; D possibly corresponds to TRBD1 (6 bases). Germline values: CDR1 MNHEY, CDR2 SVGAGI. This CDR3 contains 15 residues. V was trimmed by 3 bases and J by 1 base, leaving 11 bases between them. The CDR3 DNA sequence: TGTGCCAGCAGTTATTGGACAGATCGCACAGATACGCAGTATTTT. Its translation is CASSYWTDRTDTQYF.

This chain uses TRBV7-8 with TRBJ2-7, with D possibly being TRBD1 (6 bases). The V end lost 0 bases, the J end lost 4 bases, and 22 bases lay between the germline ends. The germline CDR1 and CDR2 sequences are SGHVS and FQNEAQ. The CDR3 extends over 18 amino acids. The CDR3 sequence is CASSLARILTGSLYEQYF. CDR3 nucleotides: TGTGCCAGCAGCTTAGCGCGGATTTTAACAGGGTCGCTGTACGAGCAGTACTTC.

The J gene is TRBJ1-2, the V gene TRBV11-2; no clear D. Trimming removed 1 base at V and 2 bases at J, with 8 bases between. Germline CDR1 is SGHAT and CDR2 is FQNNGV. The CDR3 has 14 residues. CDR3 in amino acids: CASSLASVNYGYTF. The DNA of the CDR3 is TGTGCCAGCAGCTTAGCTTCAGTCAACTATGGCTACACCTTC.

The V and J genes are TRBV7-9 and TRBJ1-2; D remains ambiguous. Germline CDR1 SEHNR, CDR2 FQNEAQ (reference sequence). V lost 1 base and J 4 bases, leaving 10 bases between the germline ends. This CDR3 has 14 amino acids. CDR3 in amino acids: CASSLGLWAYGYTF. The DNA of the CDR3 is TGTGCCAGCAGCTTAGGGCTATGGGCCTATGGCTACACCTTC.

The chain combines TRBV11-3 with TRBJ2-1, with 7 bases fitting TRBD1. V was pared by 4 bases and J by 9 bases, with 9 bases of the junction left unmatched. This CDR3 contains 14 residues. Germline V gene sequence: CDR1 SGHNT, CDR2 YENEEA. The CDR3 region is CASSSRQGQGEQFF. The CDR3 bases are TGTGCCAGCAGCTCCAGACAGGGCCAGGGTGAGCAGTTCTTC.

The J gene is TRBJ1-1, the V gene TRBV7-2; 8 bases line up with TRBD1. Germline V gene sequence: CDR1 SGHTA, CDR2 FQGNSA. The CDR3 covers 13 residues. The V segment lost 5 bases and the J segment 12 bases; nucleotides outside the gene matches: 11. CDR3 sequence reads: CASSPRRTGKSFF. CDR3 coding DNA: TGTGCCAGCAGCCCAAGAAGGACAGGGAAATCTTTCTTT.

V and J are TRBV28 and TRBJ1-5; perhaps TRBD1 as D (5 bases). With 4 bases removed from V and 1 base from J, the gap between germline ends came to 8 bases. The CDR3 consists of 14 residues. Germline V gene lookup returns CDR1 MDHEN and CDR2 SYDVKM. The CDR3 DNA is TGTGCCAGCAGTTCAGGACACAGCAATCAGCCCCAGCATTTT. Translation gives CASSSGHSNQPQHF.

Sample share makes this clone medium-sized. This chain joins TRBV6-5 and TRBJ1-1; 10 bases map to TRBD1. The junction had 0 bases not matched to a gene; V was cut back by 4 bases and J by 1 base. The length of the CDR3 is 14 residues. Looked up from germline, CDR1 is MNHEY and CDR2 is SVGAGI. CDR3 amino acids: CASSWTGGNTEAFF. The DNA for the CDR3 is TGTGCCAGCAGTTGGACAGGGGGGAACACTGAAGCTTTCTTT.

The rearrangement uses TRBV6-6 and TRBJ2-3; TRBD1 agrees at 8 bases. The germline V gene has CDR1 MNHNY and CDR2 SVGAGI (reference sequence). V shed 7 bases, J shed 2 bases, and the junction held 8 bases outside the gene matches. The CDR3 runs to 15 residues. The CDR3, as DNA: TGTGCCAGCAAACCAGGGGGCGGATACACAGATACGCAGTATTTT. Protein sequence: CASKPGGGYTDTQYF.

The chain couples TRBV7-9 to TRBJ2-3, with 7 bases matching TRBD2. Unmatched junction bases numbered 2, after V lost 0 bases and J lost 2 bases. The CDR3 is 15 amino acids. The V gene's germline CDR1 is SEHNR and CDR2 FQNEAQ (reference sequence). DNA of the CDR3: TGTGCCAGCAGCTTAGCGCTAGCGGCCACAGATACGCAGTATTTT. Protein product: CASSLALAATDTQYF.

This clone was found a few times. The chain is built from TRBV6-5 and TRBJ1-3, with 7 positions matching TRBD1. J gave up 0 bases and V 6 bases, and 5 bases lay outside the gene matches. The V gene's germline CDR1 is MNHEY and CDR2 SVGAGI. CDR3 length: 15 amino acids. CDR3 in amino acids: CASSRQGFSGNTIYF. In nucleotides, the CDR3 is TGTGCCAGCAGCCGACAGGGTTTCTCTGGAAACACCATATATTTT.

This CDR3 is CASSLARAGGGEQFF. The DNA of the CDR3 is TGTGCCAGCAGCTTAGCTCGCGCGGGGGGCGGTGAGCAGTTCTTC. The chain couples TRBV13 to TRBJ2-1; 8 nucleotides agree with TRBD2. The trim removed 1 base at V and 9 bases at J, leaving 8 bases unmatched. There are 15 residues in the CDR3. Germline V gene lookup returns CDR1 PRHDT and CDR2 FYEKMQ (reference sequence).

This clone was counted a single time. J is TRBJ2-2 and V is TRBV15; D might be TRBD1 (5 bases). Looked up from germline, CDR1 is LNHNV and CDR2 is YYDKDF (reference sequence). The CDR3 runs 15 residues. With 0 bases removed from V and 3 bases from J, the gap between germline ends came to 8 bases. CDR3 coding DNA: TGTGCCACCAGCAGAGATCTGGGGCACACCGGGGAGCTGTTTTTT. Its protein is CATSRDLGHTGELFF. Looking up the rest from reference TRBV15 and TRBJ2-2 gives the full variable domain: DAMVIQNPRYQVTQFGKPVTLSCSQTLNHNVMYWYQQKSSQAPKLLFHYYDKDFNNEADTPDNFQSRRPNTSFCFLDIRSPGLGDTAMYLCATSRDLGHTGELFFGEGSRLTVL.

This sequence joins TRBV18 and TRBJ1-2, with a possible D match to TRBD1 (5 bases). Deletions cut 0 bases from V and 8 bases from J, with 16 bases between. From germline, CDR1 is KGHSH and CDR2 LQKENI. The CDR3 is made up of 15 amino acids. CDR3 protein: CASSPPAGVLRGYTF. CDR3 sequence (DNA): TGTGCCAGCTCACCACCGGCGGGGGTCCTTCGGGGCTACACCTTC.